This T cell receptor beta chain was identified in a study of control samples from healthy donors and cancer patients. This CDR3 contains 14 residues. Germline CDR1 reads SGHTS; CDR2 reads YDEGEE. The V end lost 0 bases, the J end lost 2 bases, and 8 bases lay between the germline ends. Data came from immunoSEQ multiplex PCR; TCRdb stores just in-frame clones and leaves some out. Found here are 85,000 to 95,000 clones, just over 90% of them singletons; the top ten hold roughly 0.9%. V and J are TRBV5-8 and TRBJ1-1, with D possibly matching TRBD1 (5 bases). The receptor comes from a woman aged 25 to 39 in good health. The specimen sequenced was blood. This CDR3 reads CASSLARVNTEAFF. The CDR3 DNA reads as TGTGCCAGCAGCTTGGCCAGGGTTAACACTGAAGCTTTCTTT.